The rows below give T cell receptor beta chains drawn from one sample of a study of memory CD4+ T cells and cytomegalovirus serostatus. The protocol was immunoSEQ multiplex PCR, while the TCRdb copy is restricted to in-frame clones and leaves out a portion. The data hold under 55,000 clones, with more than 70% observed a single time. What was sequenced was memory CD4+ T cells from blood. The receptor set was obtained from an adult in good health and CMV-seropositive. Each CDR3 is given with its conserved first and last residue. D genes are given only for firm matches. Size tells how often a clone was seen (once, few, many) or the class of an expanded clone, and some rows leave it out.

CDR3 DNA: TGTGCCAGTAGAACAGGGTTAGGGACCCAGTACTTC
CDR3 protein: CASRTGLGTQYF
clone size: NA
J gene: TRBJ2-5
V gene: TRBV7-9
D gene: NA

CDR3 DNA: TGTGCCAGCAGCTTTTCACAGATTAATGAAAAACTGTTTTTT
CDR3 protein: CASSFSQINEKLFF
clone size: NA
J gene: TRBJ1-4
V gene: TRBV11-2
D gene: NA

CDR3 DNA: TGTGCCAGTAGTTTACCGGGACAGGGGAATGAAAAACTGTTTTTT
CDR3 protein: CASSLPGQGNEKLFF
clone size: NA
J gene: TRBJ1-4
V gene: TRBV19
D gene: TRBD1

CDR3 DNA: TGTGCCAGCAGTTACTCGGGCCATGGAGGTGGCTACACCTTC
CDR3 protein: CASSYSGHGGGYTF
clone size: NA
J gene: TRBJ1-2
V gene: TRBV6-5
D gene: NA

CDR3 DNA: TGTGCCAGCAGCCAAGATAACCTGAGTAATCAGCCCCAGCATTTT
CDR3 protein: CASSQDNLSNQPQHF
clone size: NA
J gene: TRBJ1-5
V gene: TRBV4-2
D gene: NA

CDR3 DNA: TGTGCCAGCAACTCGGAGCTGCTAGCGGGCCTCCGGGGGGACACCGGGGAGCTGTTTTTT
CDR3 protein: CASNSELLAGLRGDTGELFF
clone size: once
J gene: TRBJ2-2
V gene: TRBV21-1
D gene: NA

CDR3 DNA: TGTGCCAGCAGCCCACTGGTCCCCATGAACACTGAAGCTTTCTTT
CDR3 protein: CASSPLVPMNTEAFF
clone size: NA
J gene: TRBJ1-1
V gene: TRBV11-2
D gene: NA

CDR3 DNA: TGTGCCAGTAGCTCTCAGAAAGAGACCCAGTACTTC
CDR3 protein: CASSSQKETQYF
clone size: NA
J gene: TRBJ2-5
V gene: TRBV19
D gene: NA

CDR3 DNA: TGTGCCAGCAGCTCCCCTTCCACCTACAATGAGCAGTTCTTC
CDR3 protein: CASSSPSTYNEQFF
clone size: NA
J gene: TRBJ2-1
V gene: TRBV7-8
D gene: NA

CDR3 DNA: TGTGCCAGCAGCTTAGACGGGGGGCGCACTAATTCACCCCTCCACTTT
CDR3 protein: CASSLDGGRTNSPLHF
clone size: NA
J gene: TRBJ1-6
V gene: TRBV11-2
D gene: NA

CDR3 DNA: TGTGCCAGCAGTTTTACGACAGTTAACTATGGCTACACCTTC
CDR3 protein: CASSFTTVNYGYTF
clone size: NA
J gene: TRBJ1-2
V gene: TRBV6-6
D gene: NA

CDR3 DNA: TGTGCCAGTAGTACCCGGGGCCCCCCGGGGGAGCTGTTTTTT
CDR3 protein: CASSTRGPPGELFF
clone size: NA
J gene: TRBJ2-2
V gene: TRBV19
D gene: NA

CDR3 DNA: TGTGCCAGCAGCTTGGAGTGGGGGGATACGCAGTATTTT
CDR3 protein: CASSLEWGDTQYF
clone size: NA
J gene: TRBJ2-3
V gene: TRBV5-5
D gene: NA

CDR3 DNA: TGTGCCAGCAGCTTATGGCAGGGGGCTTACAATGAGCAGTTCTTC
CDR3 protein: CASSLWQGAYNEQFF
clone size: NA
J gene: TRBJ2-1
V gene: TRBV7-9
D gene: TRBD1

CDR3 DNA: TGTGCCAGCAGCTTAGGGACTAGCGGGAGCTGGTGGAGATCAGAGACCCAGTACTTC
CDR3 protein: CASSLGTSGSWWRSETQYF
clone size: NA
J gene: TRBJ2-5
V gene: TRBV7-2
D gene: TRBD2

CDR3 DNA: TGCGCCAGCAGCCAAGAAATGGTCGGCGGCTATGGCTACACCTTC
CDR3 protein: CASSQEMVGGYGYTF
clone size: NA
J gene: TRBJ1-2
V gene: TRBV4-1
D gene: NA

CDR3 DNA: TGTGCTAGTGGTTTGGGGACAGCAAATTTCTATGGCTACACCTTC
CDR3 protein: CASGLGTANFYGYTF
clone size: NA
J gene: TRBJ1-2
V gene: TRBV12-5
D gene: NA

CDR3 DNA: TGTGCCAGCAGCTTAGAGGAGACCCAGTACTTC
CDR3 protein: CASSLEETQYF
clone size: NA
J gene: TRBJ2-5
V gene: TRBV13
D gene: NA

CDR3 DNA: TGTGCCAGCAGCCAACAGGGGGCCCCCTACTATGGCTACACCTTC
CDR3 protein: CASSQQGAPYYGYTF
clone size: NA
J gene: TRBJ1-2
V gene: TRBV6-1
D gene: TRBD1

CDR3 DNA: TGTGCCAGCAGCCCCAACCTGATCGACAGCAGCTCCTACGAGCAGTACTTC
CDR3 protein: CASSPNLIDSSSYEQYF
clone size: NA
J gene: TRBJ2-7
V gene: TRBV7-9
D gene: NA

CDR3 DNA: TGTGCCAGCAGTTTGGTGTTAGGGAAACTGTTTTTT
CDR3 protein: CASSLVLGKLFF
clone size: NA
J gene: TRBJ1-4
V gene: TRBV28
D gene: NA

CDR3 DNA: TGTGCCAGTAGCCCTGCGGGGGGTGAGACCCAGTACTTC
CDR3 protein: CASSPAGGETQYF
clone size: NA
J gene: TRBJ2-5
V gene: TRBV19
D gene: TRBD2

CDR3 DNA: TGTGCCAGCAGACCTACAGGGGGTGGCGGCTACACCTTC
CDR3 protein: CASRPTGGGGYTF
clone size: NA
J gene: TRBJ1-2
V gene: TRBV6-5
D gene: TRBD1

CDR3 DNA: TGTGCCAGCAGACCCCTCGGAGGGTCGGATCAGCCCCAGCATTTT
CDR3 protein: CASRPLGGSDQPQHF
clone size: NA
J gene: TRBJ1-5
V gene: TRBV6-5
D gene: NA

CDR3 DNA: TGTGCCAGCAGCTACGACAGCACTAGCACAGATACGCAGTATTTT
CDR3 protein: CASSYDSTSTDTQYF
clone size: NA
J gene: TRBJ2-3
V gene: TRBV2
D gene: NA

CDR3 DNA: TGTGCCAGTAGCAGGGAGGTAGGAAACTATGGCTACACCTTC
CDR3 protein: CASSREVGNYGYTF
clone size: NA
J gene: TRBJ1-2
V gene: TRBV19
D gene: NA

CDR3 DNA: TGTGCCAGCAGCTTAGATCCGCAAAATCAGCCCCAGCATTTT
CDR3 protein: CASSLDPQNQPQHF
clone size: NA
J gene: TRBJ1-5
V gene: TRBV7-8
D gene: NA

CDR3 DNA: TGTGCCTGGAGCTCCCAACGTGGAGGCTCGGGGCAGCCCCAGCATTTT
CDR3 protein: CAWSSQRGGSGQPQHF
clone size: NA
J gene: TRBJ1-5
V gene: TRBV30
D gene: NA

CDR3 DNA: TGTGCCAGCAGCGCTACGAACACCGGGGAGCTGTTTTTT
CDR3 protein: CASSATNTGELFF
clone size: NA
J gene: TRBJ2-2
V gene: TRBV2
D gene: NA

CDR3 DNA: TGTGCCAGCCTGTCCGCCTACGAGCAGTACTTC
CDR3 protein: CASLSAYEQYF
clone size: NA
J gene: TRBJ2-7
V gene: TRBV28
D gene: NA

CDR3 DNA: TGTGCCAGCAGTTACTCCGGACGGCCGGCGGGATCCGGCTACACCTTC
CDR3 protein: CASSYSGRPAGSGYTF
clone size: NA
J gene: TRBJ1-2
V gene: TRBV6-6
D gene: NA

CDR3 DNA: TGTGCCAGCAGCTCGGACAGGAGTGGATCACCCCTCCACTTT
CDR3 protein: CASSSDRSGSPLHF
clone size: medium-sized
J gene: TRBJ1-6
V gene: TRBV7-8
D gene: TRBD1

CDR3 DNA: TGTGCCAGCAGTTTGGTGGGCGTAAGCACAGATACGCAGTATTTT
CDR3 protein: CASSLVGVSTDTQYF
clone size: NA
J gene: TRBJ2-3
V gene: TRBV28
D gene: NA

CDR3 DNA: TGTGCCAGCAGCTCCTATAGGGGGCCTGAGCAGTTCTTC
CDR3 protein: CASSSYRGPEQFF
clone size: NA
J gene: TRBJ2-1
V gene: TRBV7-2
D gene: TRBD1

CDR3 DNA: TGTGCCAGCAGCTTAGGGCCGTCCAGCACAGATACGCAGTATTTT
CDR3 protein: CASSLGPSSTDTQYF
clone size: NA
J gene: TRBJ2-3
V gene: TRBV7-2
D gene: NA

CDR3 DNA: TGTGCCAGCAGCTTCGCCGGGACAGAAGTCTACGAGCAGTACTTC
CDR3 protein: CASSFAGTEVYEQYF
clone size: NA
J gene: TRBJ2-7
V gene: TRBV5-5
D gene: TRBD1

CDR3 DNA: TGTGCCAGTAACCCCCAGGGGCCGGCCAACGTCCTGACTTTC
CDR3 protein: CASNPQGPANVLTF
clone size: NA
J gene: TRBJ2-6
V gene: TRBV19
D gene: NA

CDR3 DNA: TGTGCCAGCTCACCCCGACAGGTCTTTACCTACGAGCAGTACTTC
CDR3 protein: CASSPRQVFTYEQYF
clone size: NA
J gene: TRBJ2-7
V gene: TRBV18
D gene: NA

CDR3 DNA: TGTGCCAGCAGTTACTCCCGGGACAGGGCAAGTGGGACCCAGTACTTC
CDR3 protein: CASSYSRDRASGTQYF
clone size: NA
J gene: TRBJ2-5
V gene: TRBV6-5
D gene: TRBD1

CDR3 DNA: TGTGCCAGCAGTGAAGCGAATCTATCCTACGAGCAGTACTTC
CDR3 protein: CASSEANLSYEQYF
clone size: NA
J gene: TRBJ2-7
V gene: TRBV2
D gene: NA

CDR3 DNA: TGCGCCAGCAGCCAAGATAGTCGGGGATTTCAGTATTTT
CDR3 protein: CASSQDSRGFQYF
clone size: NA
J gene: TRBJ2-3
V gene: TRBV4-3
D gene: NA

CDR3 DNA: TGTGCCAGCAGCTTGGGGGGACTAGCGGGAGGAAGTAATGAGCAGTTCTTC
CDR3 protein: CASSLGGLAGGSNEQFF
clone size: NA
J gene: TRBJ2-1
V gene: TRBV7-2
D gene: TRBD2

CDR3 DNA: TGTGCCAGCAGCTTGGGGGCCTACGAGCAGTACTTC
CDR3 protein: CASSLGAYEQYF
clone size: few
J gene: TRBJ2-7
V gene: TRBV5-6
D gene: NA

CDR3 DNA: TGTGCCATCAGGATGACAGGGTTGGACACTGAAGCTTTCTTT
CDR3 protein: CAIRMTGLDTEAFF
clone size: NA
J gene: TRBJ1-1
V gene: TRBV10-3
D gene: TRBD1

CDR3 DNA: TGTGCCAGTAGTATAGGGAGGTCCCCCCCAGATACGCAGTATTTT
CDR3 protein: CASSIGRSPPDTQYF
clone size: NA
J gene: TRBJ2-3
V gene: TRBV19
D gene: NA

CDR3 DNA: TGTGCCAGCAGCTTGGGACTAGCGGGGGGCACAGATACGCAGTATTTT
CDR3 protein: CASSLGLAGGTDTQYF
clone size: NA
J gene: TRBJ2-3
V gene: TRBV5-4
D gene: TRBD2

CDR3 DNA: TGTGCCAGCAGGGCCTCAGGGGACCCTGCTAACTATGGCTACACCTTC
CDR3 protein: CASRASGDPANYGYTF
clone size: NA
J gene: TRBJ1-2
V gene: TRBV28
D gene: NA

CDR3 DNA: TGTGCCAGCAGGGGGGTAGGGACTGGGGCCAACGTCCTGACTTTC
CDR3 protein: CASRGVGTGANVLTF
clone size: NA
J gene: TRBJ2-6
V gene: TRBV6-6
D gene: NA

CDR3 DNA: TGCGCCAGCAGCCAGGGCCCATTGACTAGACGCGAGCAGTACTTC
CDR3 protein: CASSQGPLTRREQYF
clone size: NA
J gene: TRBJ2-7
V gene: TRBV4-1
D gene: NA

CDR3 DNA: TGTGCCAGTCTCGAAGCGCTTAACTATGGCTACACCTTC
CDR3 protein: CASLEALNYGYTF
clone size: NA
J gene: TRBJ1-2
V gene: TRBV6-1
D gene: NA

CDR3 DNA: TGTGCCAGTTTAAGCGGGAGCGCGAACACCGGGGAGCTGTTTTTT
CDR3 protein: CASLSGSANTGELFF
clone size: NA
J gene: TRBJ2-2
V gene: TRBV19
D gene: TRBD2

CDR3 DNA: TGTGCCACCAGCAGAGAAGTAGCAGGGCAGCAAAACATTCAGTACTTC
CDR3 protein: CATSREVAGQQNIQYF
clone size: once
J gene: TRBJ2-4
V gene: TRBV15
D gene: NA

CDR3 DNA: TGTGCCAGCAGTTTACAGAACACTGAAGCTTTCTTT
CDR3 protein: CASSLQNTEAFF
clone size: NA
J gene: TRBJ1-1
V gene: TRBV6-1
D gene: NA

CDR3 DNA: TGTGCCAGCAGCCCCTCGGGGGGGGCCTCGGGCGAGCAGTACTTC
CDR3 protein: CASSPSGGASGEQYF
clone size: NA
J gene: TRBJ2-7
V gene: TRBV6-1
D gene: TRBD2